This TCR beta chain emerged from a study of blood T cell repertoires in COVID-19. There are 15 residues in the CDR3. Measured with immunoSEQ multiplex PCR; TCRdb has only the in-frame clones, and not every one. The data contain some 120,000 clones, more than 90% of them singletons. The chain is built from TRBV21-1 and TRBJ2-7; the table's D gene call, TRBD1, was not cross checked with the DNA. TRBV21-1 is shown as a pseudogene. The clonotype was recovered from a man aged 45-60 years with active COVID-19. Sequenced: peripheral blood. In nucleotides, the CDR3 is TGTGCCAGCAGCAAAAGTCACAGGGCCTTCTACGAGCAGTACGTC. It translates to CASSKSHRAFYEQYV.